One sample yielded the 21 T cell receptor beta chains listed below, sequenced in a study of cytomegalovirus exposure and HLA in healthy donors. PCR involved 60 Vbeta and 13 Jbeta primers. The protocol was immunoSEQ multiplex PCR, while the TCRdb copy is restricted to in-frame clones and leaves out a portion. Among approximately 150,000 clones listed, around 80% were seen once. Sequenced input: PBMCs. These receptors all stem from a man aged 25 to 45 in good health and CMV-seropositive.

This clone has a handful of counts. The V call is TRBV5-1, the J call TRBJ1-4; D ambiguous. CDR1 SGHRS and CDR2 YFSETQ come from the germline V gene. The V end lost 1 base, the J end lost 0 bases, and 4 bases lay between the germline ends. The CDR3 spans 14 residues. The CDR3 bases are TGCGCCAGCAGCTTGCAGTCAACTAATGAAAAACTGTTTTTT. It yields the protein CASSLQSTNEKLFF.

V is TRBV7-2 and J is TRBJ2-5; TRBD2 matches at 9 bases. Looked up from germline, CDR1 is SGHTA and CDR2 is FQGNSA. V was pared by 2 bases and J by 3 bases, with 7 bases of the junction left unmatched. This CDR3 is built from 16 residues. The CDR3 bases are TGTGCCAGCAGCTTACTCAGCGGGGGGTTTGAAGAGACCCAGTACTTC. Translating it yields CASSLLSGGFEETQYF.

The J gene is TRBJ2-1, the V gene TRBV6-5; D ambiguous. Per the germline V gene, CDR1 is MNHEY and CDR2 is SVGAGI. With 0 bases removed from V and 10 bases from J, the gap between germline ends came to 10 bases. The CDR3 is 13 residues long. CDR3 loop: CASSYSTSLEQFF. CDR3 DNA: TGTGCCAGCAGTTACTCGACTTCTCTCGAGCAGTTCTTC.

This chain connects TRBV6-6 to TRBJ1-2; 11 bases are a match to TRBD1. Germline V gene lookup returns CDR1 MNHNY and CDR2 SVGAGI (reference sequence). The CDR3 is 15 amino acids. Trimming removed 4 bases from V and 6 bases from J; junction bases left unmatched: 7. The CDR3 loop is CASSWTLDRGHGYTF. In nucleotides, the CDR3 is TGTGCCAGCAGTTGGACTTTGGACAGGGGGCATGGCTACACCTTC.

V and J are TRBV29-1 and TRBJ1-1; D is perhaps TRBD1 (5 bases). The CDR3 consists of 14 residues. Germline CDR1 and CDR2: SQVTM and ANQGSEA. With 5 bases removed from V and 0 bases from J, the gap between germline ends came to 13 bases. The CDR3 region is CSVSRVFMNTEAFF. The CDR3 nucleotides are TGCAGCGTTTCCAGGGTCTTCATGAACACTGAAGCTTTCTTT.

This rearrangement joins TRBV15 to TRBJ2-1; 7 nucleotides agree with TRBD2. V shed 0 bases, J shed 4 bases, and the junction held 6 bases outside the gene matches. The CDR3 spans 16 residues. Germline V gene data show CDR1 as LNHNV and CDR2 as YYDKDF (reference sequence). In nucleotides, the CDR3 is TGTGCCACCAGCAGAGATGGGCTAGCGGAATACAATGAGCAGTTCTTC. It encodes CATSRDGLAEYNEQFF.

This chain uses TRBV6-6 with TRBJ2-7; 9 nucleotides align to TRBD2. The CDR3 has 14 residues. Germline CDR1 reads MNHNY; CDR2 reads SVGAGI (reference sequence). Trimming took 7 bases from V and 0 from J; bases not matched to a gene: 4. The CDR3 sequence is CASTLAGASYEQYF. The CDR3 DNA follows: TGTGCCAGCACCTTAGCGGGAGCCTCCTACGAGCAGTACTTC.

This clone showed up just a few times. The chain carries TRBV4-1 and TRBJ1-2; D is unresolved. CDR1 is MGHRA and CDR2 is YSYEKL in the germline V gene. The CDR3 has 17 residues. Trimming cost V 1 base and J 0 bases, with 15 bases left between them. CDR3 in amino acids: CASSQVAPGLANYGYTF. CDR3 nucleotides: TGCGCCAGCAGCCAAGTTGCCCCGGGGTTAGCTAACTATGGCTACACCTTC.

The chain links TRBV5-1 to TRBJ2-7, with 9 bases matching TRBD2. The CDR3 consists of 17 residues. Trimming cost V 0 bases and J 4 bases; bases outside gene matches: 11. Per the germline V gene, CDR1 is SGHRS and CDR2 is YFSETQ. The CDR3 DNA reads as TGCGCCAGCAGCTTGGAGGGAGGCAGCGGGAGGCGTTACGAGCAGTACTTC. Its translation is CASSLEGGSGRRYEQYF.

V and J are TRBV30 and TRBJ1-5, with TRBD1 identical over 8 bases. The germline gives CDR1 GTSNPN, CDR2 SVGIG (reference sequence). The CDR3 runs 13 residues. V shed 5 bases and J 1 base; nucleotides not matched to a gene: 1. In nucleotides, the CDR3 is TGTGCCTGGGACAGGGGAAGCAATCAGCCCCAGCATTTT. Residues: CAWDRGSNQPQHF.

This clone was detected once. V gene TRBV28 combines with J gene TRBJ2-1; D is ambiguous. Germline lookup yields CDR1 MDHEN and CDR2 SYDVKM. This CDR3 contains 11 residues. Trimming stripped 11 bases from V and 0 bases from J, with 5 bases between. The DNA of the CDR3 is TGTGCCTCGAGCTCCTACAATGAGCAGTTCTTC. This encodes CASSSYNEQFF.

J is TRBJ2-7 and V is TRBV5-1; TRBD1 agrees at 10 bases. The V segment lost 7 bases and the J segment 2 bases; nucleotides outside the gene matches: 9. CDR3 length: 15 residues. Germline V gene lookup returns CDR1 SGHRS and CDR2 YFSETQ. The CDR3 region is CASGRWGQGTYEQYF. CDR3 sequence (DNA): TGCGCCAGCGGACGATGGGGACAGGGGACCTACGAGCAGTACTTC.

As regards this clone: The junction does not match germline at one end; this may be a read error. This sequence joins TRBV27 and TRBJ2-6, with D tentatively TRBD1 (5 bases). This CDR3 is 14 amino acids long. The germline CDR1 and CDR2 sequences are MNHEY and SMNVEV (reference sequence). CDR3 nucleotide sequence: TGTGCCAGCAGTTTATCGGCTGGGGCCAACGGCCTGACTTTC. Residues: CASSLSAGANGLTF.

V is TRBV27 and J is TRBJ1-1; no definite D call. The CDR3 spans 14 residues. V lost 0 bases and J 5 bases, leaving 10 bases between the germline ends. Germline V gives CDR1 MNHEY, CDR2 SMNVEV (reference sequence). The CDR3 is CASSLSSGWTEAFF. The CDR3 DNA is TGTGCCAGCAGTTTATCGTCGGGTTGGACTGAAGCTTTCTTT.

The chain is built from TRBV27 and TRBJ2-5; a possible D gene is TRBD1 (6 bases). Germline-derived CDR1 and CDR2 are MNHEY and SMNVEV (reference sequence). V was clipped by 3 bases and J by 7 bases, with 21 bases between them. The CDR3 consists of 16 residues. This CDR3 is CASSFTPGTTIGTQYF. CDR3 in DNA: TGTGCCAGCAGTTTCACCCCAGGGACAACCATAGGGACCCAGTACTTC.

This sequence joins TRBV5-8 and TRBJ1-2; unclear D gene. The CDR3 extends over 14 amino acids. Deletions cut 4 bases from V and 4 bases from J, with 14 bases between. In germline, CDR1 is SGHTS, CDR2 YDEGEE. The CDR3 region is CASSGRQPLYGYTF. CDR3 DNA: TGTGCCAGCAGCGGCCGACAACCCCTCTATGGCTACACCTTC.

The rearrangement links TRBV14 to TRBJ2-5, with D unresolved. This CDR3 has 12 residues. Trimming stripped 2 bases from V and 5 bases from J, with 6 bases between. Per germline, CDR1 SGHDN and CDR2 FVKESK. The CDR3: CASSQPEETQYF. The CDR3 region has the DNA TGTGCCAGCAGCCAACCCGAGGAGACCCAGTACTTC.

In this sample, this clone turned up a few times. This rearrangement joins TRBV25-1 to TRBJ2-1, with 15 bases matching TRBD2. Germline lookup yields CDR1 MGHDK and CDR2 SYGVNS. The ends lost 2 bases at V and 4 bases at J; junction bases unmatched: 6. The CDR3 is 18 residues long. The CDR3 region is CASSEDRTSGRDYNEQFF. The CDR3 DNA reads as TGTGCCAGCAGTGAAGACAGGACTAGCGGGAGGGATTACAATGAGCAGTTCTTC.

V and J are TRBV5-6 and TRBJ1-1; 7 bases are shared with TRBD1. The junction had 0 bases not matched to a gene; V was cut back by 0 bases and J by 1 base. The length of the CDR3 is 14 residues. Looked up from germline, CDR1 is SGHDT and CDR2 is YYEEEE. The CDR3 bases are TGTGCCAGCAGCTTGGGGACAGGGAACACTGAAGCTTTCTTT. This translates into CASSLGTGNTEAFF. Based on the CDR3 plus reference TRBV5-6 and TRBJ1-1, the full variable domain is DAGVTQSPTHLIKTRGQQVTLRCSPKSGHDTVSWYQQALGQGPQFIFQYYEEEERQRGNFPDRFSGHQFPNYSSELNVNALLLGDSALYLCASSLGTGNTEAFFGQGTRLTVV.

V gene TRBV18 combines with J gene TRBJ2-6; TRBD2 is a possible D gene (6 bases). CDR3 size: 19 residues. The germline CDR1 and CDR2 sequences are KGHSH and LQKENI. Trimming removed 1 base at V and 1 base at J, with 17 bases between. In DNA form, the CDR3 reads TGTGCCAGCTCACCACGGGGGGTCCTCAGGGCATCTGGGGCCAACGTCCTGACTTTC. Its protein product is CASSPRGVLRASGANVLTF.

This clone was detected once. In nucleotides, the CDR3 is TGTGCCTGGAGTGTAGGGACAGAAGCTTTCTTT. Protein product: CAWSVGTEAFF. This chain connects TRBV30 to TRBJ1-1; tentative D call: TRBD1 (6 bases). V shed 0 bases and J shed 8 bases, with 7 bases lying between them. This CDR3 is built from 11 residues. Germline V gene sequence: CDR1 GTSNPN, CDR2 SVGIG (reference sequence).